This T cell receptor (beta chain) was captured in a study of cytomegalovirus exposure and HLA in healthy donors. Study observations and caveats: TCR beta sequences reportedly predicted most subjects' HLA-A and HLA-B alleles accurately. Donors were assumed by presence/absence analyses to have roughly uniform sequencing depth.

CDR1 is SGDLS, CDR2 YYNGEE, per germline. The CDR3 is made up of 14 amino acids. The V gene lost 0 bases and the J gene lost 6 bases, with 9 bases spanning the gap. This PCR relied on a set of 60 Vbeta primers and 13 Jbeta primers. Authors' methods: Counted up in a later analysis, unique TCR beta chains came to some 72 million, with roughly 11 million shared. Repertoires were generated with immunoSEQ multiplex PCR, while TCRdb's copy carries only in-frame clones and drops some. That table supplies the V and J calls and clone size; D and trimming were determined from the DNA. This sample's table reports 140,000 to 150,000 clones. With regard to this clone: Antigen unknown.

The specimen was PBMCs. This rearrangement joins TRBV9 to TRBJ2-2; the D gene is possibly TRBD2 (5 bases). The sequence was collected from a woman aged 45-60 years in good health and CMV-seronegative. In DNA, the CDR3 is TGTGCCAGCAGCGTAGATAGCGCTGCCGGGGAGCTGTTTTTT. Amino acid sequence: CASSVDSAAGELFF.